The 30 T cell receptor beta chains below come from one sample, sequenced in a study of control samples from healthy donors and cancer patients. Only in-frame clones appear in the TCRdb table, and some are missing; sequencing was by immunoSEQ multiplex PCR. The sample carries 85,000 to 100,000 clones, roughly 93% recorded once. The sample consisted of blood. These receptors all come from a man aged 18 to 35 in good health.

V gene TRBV7-2 combines with J gene TRBJ1-1, with 9 bases identical to TRBD1. Germline CDR1 reads SGHTA; CDR2 reads FQGNSA. This CDR3 region has 12 residues. Trimming took 5 bases from V and 11 from J; bases not matched to a gene: 6. Here the CDR3 reads CASSRLGQGAFF. The CDR3 DNA is TGTGCCAGCAGCCGACTAGGACAGGGGGCTTTCTTT.

This chain connects TRBV2 to TRBJ2-1; D call uncertain. V lost 0 bases and J lost 3, with 9 bases in between. This CDR3 is built from 15 residues. Germline V gives CDR1 SNHLY, CDR2 FYNNEI. The CDR3 is CASSEALGSYNEQFF. The CDR3 coding sequence is TGTGCCAGCAGTGAAGCGCTAGGAAGCTACAATGAGCAGTTCTTC. The full variable domain, its missing parts supplied by reference TRBV2 and TRBJ2-1, is EPEVTQTPSHQVTQMGQEVILRCVPISNHLYFYWYRQILGQKVEFLVSFYNNEISEKSEIFDDQFSVERPDGSNFTLKIRSTKLEDSAMYFCASSEALGSYNEQFFGPGTRLTVL.

V usage is TRBV7-2 and J usage is TRBJ1-1; the match to TRBD1 covers 7 bases. The CDR3 runs 14 residues. Germline V gives CDR1 SGHTA, CDR2 FQGNSA. V lost 5 bases, J lost 6 bases, and 9 bases stayed unmatched. The CDR3 DNA reads as TGTGCCAGCAGCCGTAACAGGGGTGAGGCTGAAGCTTTCTTT. Its translation: CASSRNRGEAEAFF.

The chain links TRBV27 to TRBJ2-1; D not resolved. The germline V gene encodes CDR1 MNHEY and CDR2 SMNVEV (reference sequence). Trimming shortened V by 8 bases and J by 0 bases, and 17 bases separated the two germline ends. There are 16 residues in the CDR3. The CDR3 nucleotides are TGTGCCAGCCGCCCTCCTTGGGGAAGCTCCTACAATGAGCAGTTCTTC. Translation: CASRPPWGSSYNEQFF.

The chain joins TRBV6-6 to TRBJ2-7, with D possibly matching TRBD2 (6 bases). V lost 2 bases and J lost 0, with 8 bases in between. This CDR3 region has 14 residues. Germline assignment: CDR1 MNHNY and CDR2 SVGAGI (reference sequence). CDR3 DNA: TGTGCCAGCAGTTACGGCGGGACCTCCTACGAGCAGTACTTC. Its translation is CASSYGGTSYEQYF.

The chain links TRBV15 to TRBJ2-7; D possibly corresponds to TRBD1 (5 bases). The germline CDR1 and CDR2 sequences are LNHNV and YYDKDF (reference sequence). The CDR3 is made up of 13 amino acids. V was shortened by 3 bases and J by 1 base, with 7 bases between the two germline ends. The DNA for the CDR3 is TGTGCCACCAGCAGGGACAAATCCTACGAGCAGTACTTC. Its protein is CATSRDKSYEQYF.

This sequence joins TRBV25-1 and TRBJ2-5; no definite D call. V was clipped by 3 bases and J by 5 bases, with 4 bases between them. The germline V gene encodes CDR1 MGHDK and CDR2 SYGVNS. CDR3 length: 11 amino acids. The CDR3 region is CASSDGETQYF. The CDR3 region has the DNA TGTGCCAGCAGTGACGGGGAGACCCAGTACTTC.

This clone was counted once. This sequence joins TRBV6-5 and TRBJ2-7, with 8 bases identical to TRBD1. Looked up from germline, CDR1 is MNHEY and CDR2 is SVGAGI. The ends lost 5 bases at V and 4 bases at J; junction bases unmatched: 10. This CDR3 has 15 amino acids. The CDR3 nucleotides are TGTGCCAGCAGTCCCCGTGGACAGGGAAGTTACGAGCAGTACTTC. Its translation is CASSPRGQGSYEQYF.

This clone was picked up one time. The same CDR3 arises from other DNA sequences in this sample as well. This chain links TRBV19 with TRBJ1-1; D unresolved. Germline V CDR1 and CDR2: LNHDA, SQIVND (reference sequence). The CDR3 length is 13 residues. V shed 6 bases and J shed 0 bases, with 8 bases lying between them. CDR3 sequence reads: CASSRTLNTEAFF. CDR3 nucleotides: TGTGCCAGTAGCCGGACGTTGAACACTGAAGCTTTCTTT. Combining the CDR3 with reference TRBV19 and TRBJ1-1 gives the whole variable domain DGGITQSPKYLFRKEGQNVTLSCEQNLNHDAMYWYRQDPGQGLRLIYYSQIVNDFQKGDIAEGYSVSREKKESFPLTVTSAQKNPTAFYLCASSRTLNTEAFFGQGTRLTVV.

V is TRBV6-6 and J is TRBJ2-5; TRBD2 matches at 8 bases. After removal of 2 bases from V and 4 bases from J, the junction contained 9 bases not matched to a gene. Looked up from germline, CDR1 is MNHNY and CDR2 is SVGAGI (reference sequence). This CDR3 region has 16 residues. CDR3 residues: CASSYLSREGLETQYF. The CDR3 nucleotides are TGTGCCAGCAGTTACCTCTCCCGGGAGGGCCTAGAGACCCAGTACTTC.

The gene calls are TRBV5-1 and TRBJ2-1, with a weak D call TRBD1 (6 bases). The CDR3 totals 12 residues. The germline CDR1 and CDR2 sequences are SGHRS and YFSETQ. Trimming took off 6 bases at V and 6 bases at J, with 10 bases between the two ends. The CDR3 loop reads CASKVGGNEQFF. The CDR3, as DNA: TGCGCCAGCAAGGTAGGGGGCAATGAGCAGTTCTTC.

This chain uses TRBV13 with TRBJ2-7; 10 nucleotides match TRBD2. The CDR3 has 16 amino acids. Germline trimming cut 4 bases from V and 2 bases from J; bases unmatched to any gene: 8. Germline V gene sequence: CDR1 PRHDT, CDR2 FYEKMQ (reference sequence). Written as DNA, the CDR3 is TGTGCCAGCAGCTCCCGACTAGCGGGCGCCACCTACGAGCAGTACTTC. Residues: CASSSRLAGATYEQYF. Using reference TRBV13 and TRBJ2-7 for the parts outside the CDR3, the full variable domain is AAGVIQSPRHLIKEKRETATLKCYPIPRHDTVYWYQQGPGQDPQFLISFYEKMQSDKGSIPDRFSAQQFSDYHSELNMSSLELGDSALYFCASSSRLAGATYEQYFGPGTRLTVT.

The rearrangement joins TRBV7-3 to TRBJ2-7, with 9 bases aligning to TRBD1. The germline V gene encodes CDR1 SGHTA and CDR2 FQGTGA. The CDR3 extends over 14 amino acids. With 4 bases clipped from V and 6 bases from J, the junction kept 7 bases outside the gene matches. CDR3 loop: CASSSTGGPGEQYF. The CDR3 DNA reads TGTGCCAGCAGCTCCACAGGGGGCCCGGGCGAGCAGTACTTC.

V is TRBV5-1 and J is TRBJ1-2; TRBD1 might be the D (6 bases). Germline CDR1 reads SGHRS; CDR2 reads YFSETQ. This CDR3 has 14 amino acids. V was cut by 0 bases and J by 6 bases, with 12 bases left in between. CDR3 residues: CASSLEGGRDGYTF. The CDR3 DNA sequence: TGCGCCAGCAGCTTGGAGGGGGGAAGAGATGGCTACACCTTC.

The gene calls are TRBV19 and TRBJ1-5; 7 nucleotides line up with TRBD1. Germline V gene data show CDR1 as LNHDA and CDR2 as SQIVND (reference sequence). This CDR3 has 21 amino acids. The junction had 21 bases not matched to a gene; V was cut back by 4 bases and J by 0 bases. The CDR3 here is CASSTRTGAYVRSYSNQPQHF. The CDR3, as DNA: TGTGCCAGTAGTACCCGAACAGGGGCGTATGTACGGTCTTATAGCAATCAGCCCCAGCATTTT.

The chain joins TRBV19 to TRBJ2-1, with no clear D. CDR3 length: 13 residues. Trimming shortened V by 2 bases and J by 5 bases, and 7 bases separated the two germline ends. From germline, CDR1 is LNHDA and CDR2 SQIVND (reference sequence). The CDR3 bases are TGTGCCAGTAGTATACTCGGCAACAATGAGCAGTTCTTC. Amino acid sequence: CASSILGNNEQFF.

This clone has a single count. J is TRBJ2-1 and V is TRBV19; D possibly corresponds to TRBD1 (6 bases). Germline V lookup: CDR1 LNHDA, CDR2 SQIVND (reference sequence). The germline V and J ends were trimmed by 3 bases and 9 bases, with 21 bases remaining between them. There are 16 residues in the CDR3. For the CDR3, the DNA is TGTGCCAGTAGTATTATGGGCACAGGGATAGGAAGTGAGCAGTTCTTC. As protein: CASSIMGTGIGSEQFF.

V usage is TRBV4-2 and J usage is TRBJ2-1, with 7 bases identical to TRBD1. Germline V CDR1 and CDR2: LGHNA, YNFKEQ. The CDR3 loop spans 12 amino acids. The J segment lost 10 bases and the V segment lost 5 bases, leaving 5 bases of the junction unmatched. The CDR3 spells CASSSRQGEQFF. CDR3 sequence (DNA): TGTGCCAGCAGCTCCCGACAGGGAGAGCAGTTCTTC.

This chain connects TRBV6-5 to TRBJ1-2; no definite D call. The CDR3 spans 15 residues. Germline V gene lookup returns CDR1 MNHEY and CDR2 SVGAGI. The ends were cut back, 0 bases at V and 3 bases at J, with 11 bases in the middle. The CDR3 is CASSYSGMLDYGYTF. Written as DNA, the CDR3 is TGTGCCAGCAGTTACTCGGGCATGTTGGACTATGGCTACACCTTC.

V usage is TRBV5-1 and J usage is TRBJ1-1; D is undetermined. This CDR3 contains 13 residues. Per the germline V gene, CDR1 is SGHRS and CDR2 is YFSETQ. Trimming stripped 3 bases from V and 4 bases from J, with 10 bases between. The CDR3 region has the DNA TGCGCCAGCAGCTCGAGACGGACCACTGAAGCTTTCTTT. Its translation: CASSSRRTTEAFF.

The rearrangement links TRBV7-2 to TRBJ1-2; no reliable D call. CDR3 size: 12 residues. V was cut by 5 bases and J by 5 bases, with 9 bases left in between. CDR1 SGHTA and CDR2 FQGNSA come from the germline V gene. The CDR3 DNA follows: TGTGCCAGCAGCCCATATGGGTATGGCTACACCTTC. Protein sequence: CASSPYGYGYTF. Together with reference TRBV7-2 and TRBJ1-2, the CDR3 gives the full variable domain: GAGVSQSPSNKVTEKGKDVELRCDPISGHTALYWYRQSLGQGLEFLIYFQGNSAPDKSGLPSDRFSAERTGGSVSTLTIQRTQQEDSAVYLCASSPYGYGYTFGSGTRLTVV.

J is TRBJ2-1 and V is TRBV29-1; TRBD1 might be the D (5 bases). The CDR3 length is 11 residues. V lost 6 bases to trimming and J lost 11 bases, with 14 bases between them. Germline V gene lookup returns CDR1 SQVTM and CDR2 ANQGSEA. CDR3 sequence: CSVALTGQQFF. The DNA of the CDR3 is TGCAGCGTGGCCCTTACAGGCCAGCAGTTCTTC.

The rearrangement joins TRBV4-2 to TRBJ2-7; D gene ambiguous. The V end lost 1 base, the J end lost 0 bases, and 7 bases lay between the germline ends. This CDR3 has 14 residues. Germline CDR1 LGHNA, CDR2 YNFKEQ. The CDR3 DNA is TGTGCCAGCAGCCAAGGCCTAGACTCCTACGAGCAGTACTTC. Its protein is CASSQGLDSYEQYF.

The chain couples TRBV10-1 to TRBJ1-1, with D possibly being TRBD1 (5 bases). CDR1 is WNHNN and CDR2 is SYGVQD in the germline V gene (reference sequence). The CDR3 sequence is 12 residues long. V lost 8 bases, J lost 1 base, and 8 bases lay in between. In nucleotides, the CDR3 is TGCGCCAGCCAGACAGAGAACACTGAAGCTTTCTTT. This codes for CASQTENTEAFF.

The chain couples TRBV24-1 to TRBJ2-3, with 9 nucleotides matching TRBD2. V shed 9 bases and J 9 bases; nucleotides not matched to a gene: 18. Germline CDR1 KGHDR, CDR2 SFDVKD. The CDR3 runs to 16 residues. The CDR3 reads CATSPRGAGGPRTQYF. CDR3 nucleotide sequence: TGTGCCACCTCCCCCCGGGGGGCGGGAGGGCCGCGGACGCAGTATTTT.

In DNA, the CDR3 is TGCGCCAGCAGCCAAGGGGGGACAGGGGTTGAAAAACTGTTTTTT. It yields the protein CASSQGGTGVEKLFF. The chain combines TRBV4-1 with TRBJ1-4; 10 positions match TRBD1. The CDR3 is 15 amino acids. Trimming at V came to 1 base and at J to 7 bases, leaving 3 bases not matched to a gene. Germline V gene data show CDR1 as MGHRA and CDR2 as YSYEKL.

The chain links TRBV18 to TRBJ2-7, with D perhaps given as TRBD1 or TRBD2 (6 bases each). V lost 2 bases to trimming and J lost 2 bases, with 10 bases between them. The germline V gene has CDR1 KGHSH and CDR2 LQKENI. The CDR3 covers 14 residues. Here the CDR3 reads CASSPRRDTYEQYF. The CDR3 DNA sequence: TGTGCCAGCTCACCAAGGCGGGACACCTACGAGCAGTACTTC.

The V and J genes are TRBV4-2 and TRBJ1-4, with 7 bases identical to TRBD1. Germline V gives CDR1 LGHNA, CDR2 YNFKEQ. There are 18 residues in the CDR3. Losses at the gene ends were 5 bases for V and 0 bases for J; bases not matched to a gene: 12. CDR3 nucleotide sequence: TGTGCCAGCAGCGGTCGGGACAGTCTTGTTGCAACTAATGAAAAACTGTTTTTT. Translation: CASSGRDSLVATNEKLFF.

The chain joins TRBV11-2 to TRBJ2-7, with TRBD2 as a possible D gene (6 bases). The germline V and J ends were trimmed by 5 bases and 1 base, with 15 bases remaining between them. CDR3 size: 15 residues. Germline V gene data show CDR1 as SGHAT and CDR2 as FQNNGV. The CDR3 coding sequence is TGTGCCAGCAGCGGACTAAGTATCGGATCCTACGAGCAGTACTTC. It codes for CASSGLSIGSYEQYF.

The chain recombines TRBV4-3 with TRBJ2-2; D is unclear. The CDR3 totals 16 residues. Looked up from germline, CDR1 is LGHNA and CDR2 is YSLEER. V lost 3 bases to trimming and J lost 0 bases, with 11 bases between them. Written as DNA, the CDR3 is TGCGCCAGCAGCCAGTCATCGCCAGCGAACACCGGGGAGCTGTTTTTT. Translated: CASSQSSPANTGELFF.